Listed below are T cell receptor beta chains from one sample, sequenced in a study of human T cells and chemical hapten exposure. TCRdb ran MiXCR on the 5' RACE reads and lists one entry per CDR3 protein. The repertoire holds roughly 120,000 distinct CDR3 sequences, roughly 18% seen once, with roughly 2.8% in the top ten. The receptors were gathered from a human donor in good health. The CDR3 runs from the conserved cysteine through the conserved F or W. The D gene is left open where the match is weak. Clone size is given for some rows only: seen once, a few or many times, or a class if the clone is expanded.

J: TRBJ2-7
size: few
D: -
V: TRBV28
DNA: TGTGCCACTTGGACCGCGCCCGACGCCTACGAGCAGTACTTC
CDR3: CATWTAPDAYEQYF

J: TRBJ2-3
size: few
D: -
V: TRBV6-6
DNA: TGTGCCAGCAACCTCCTGACGGGGGATACGCAGTATTTT
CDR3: CASNLLTGDTQYF

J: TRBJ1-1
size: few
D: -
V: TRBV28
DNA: TGTGCCAGCAGAATTCGAATGGGGGTGAACACTGAAGCTTTCTTT
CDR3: CASRIRMGVNTEAFF

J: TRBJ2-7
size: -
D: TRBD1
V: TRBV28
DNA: TGTGCCAGCAGTTCCCGGGACAGGGGGATCTACGAGCAGTACTTC
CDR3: CASSSRDRGIYEQYF

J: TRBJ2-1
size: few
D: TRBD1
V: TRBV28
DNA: TGTGCCAGCAGCCGGGGACAGCCTATGGAGTTCTTC
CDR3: CASSRGQPMEFF

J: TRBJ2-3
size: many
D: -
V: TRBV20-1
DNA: TGCAGTGCTCCTCTACCCGGCGGGAGCACAGATACGCAGTATTTT
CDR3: CSAPLPGGSTDTQYF

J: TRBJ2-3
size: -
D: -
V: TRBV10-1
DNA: TGCGCCAGCAGTGAGATGTCCGGGGGAGAAGATACGCAGTATTTT
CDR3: CASSEMSGGEDTQYF

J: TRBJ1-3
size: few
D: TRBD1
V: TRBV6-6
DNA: TGTGCCAGCAGTTTTGGACAGGGGAACACCATATATTTT
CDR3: CASSFGQGNTIYF

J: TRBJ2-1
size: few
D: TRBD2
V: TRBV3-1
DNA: TGTGCCAGCAGCCGGGGACTAGCAAGTTACAATGAGCAGTTCTTC
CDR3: CASSRGLASYNEQFF

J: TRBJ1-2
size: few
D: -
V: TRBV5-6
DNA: TGTGCCAGCAGCCCTCCGAGAGGGAGTGGGACGTATGGCTACACCTTC
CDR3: CASSPPRGSGTYGYTF

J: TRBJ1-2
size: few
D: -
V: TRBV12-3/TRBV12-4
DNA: TGTGCCAGCAGTCCCGACAGGCCCCGCTATGGCTACACCTTC
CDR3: CASSPDRPRYGYTF

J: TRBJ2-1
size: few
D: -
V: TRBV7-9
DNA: TGTGCCACCCCCTCGATTAATGAGCAGTTCTTC
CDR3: CATPSINEQFF

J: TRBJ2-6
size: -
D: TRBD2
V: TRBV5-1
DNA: TGCGCCAGCAGCGCGCATCCCGGGGGGGCCGGTGGGGCCAACGTCCTGACTTTC
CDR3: CASSAHPGGAGGANVLTF

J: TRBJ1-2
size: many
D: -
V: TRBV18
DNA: TGTGCCAGCTCACGCGGACAGCCCCTCTATGGCTACACCTTC
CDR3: CASSRGQPLYGYTF

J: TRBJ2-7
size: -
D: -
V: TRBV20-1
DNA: TGCAGTGCTAGGAGGGCCCCAGGGGACGAGCAGTACTTC
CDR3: CSARRAPGDEQYF

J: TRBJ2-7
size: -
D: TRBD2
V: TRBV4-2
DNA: TGTGCCAGCAGCCAAGACTCTAGCGGTACCTACGAGCAGTACTTC
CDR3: CASSQDSSGTYEQYF

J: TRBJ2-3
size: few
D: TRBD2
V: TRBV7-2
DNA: TGTGCCAGCAGCAAAAATACGGGACTAGGAACAGATACGCAGTATTTT
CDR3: CASSKNTGLGTDTQYF

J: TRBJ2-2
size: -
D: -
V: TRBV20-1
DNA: TGCAGTGCTATCCGCGGGCATAACACCGGGGAGCTGTTTTTT
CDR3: CSAIRGHNTGELFF

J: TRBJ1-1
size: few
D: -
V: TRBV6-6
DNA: TGTGCCAGCGGCCTTGAAGCTTTCTTT
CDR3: CASGLEAFF

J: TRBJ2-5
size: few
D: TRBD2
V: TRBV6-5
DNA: TGTGCCAGCAGCCAGAGCGGGGCCCAAGAGACCCAGTACTTC
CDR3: CASSQSGAQETQYF

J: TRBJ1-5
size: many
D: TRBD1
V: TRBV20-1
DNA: TGCAGCAGACAGGGATCAAATCAGCCCCAGCATTTT
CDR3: CSRQGSNQPQHF

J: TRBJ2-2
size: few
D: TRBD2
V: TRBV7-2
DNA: TGTGCCAGCAGCTCTACTAGCGGGAGCTACGGGGAGCTGTTTTTT
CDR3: CASSSTSGSYGELFF

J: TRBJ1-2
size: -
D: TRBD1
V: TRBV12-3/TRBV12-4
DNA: TGTGCCAGCAGTCCGGACAGGGGCTATGGCTACACCTTC
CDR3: CASSPDRGYGYTF

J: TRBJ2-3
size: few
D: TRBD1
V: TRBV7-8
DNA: TGTGCCAGCAGCTTAGTGTTAGGACAGGGCCGAGAGACAGATACGCAGTATTTT
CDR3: CASSLVLGQGRETDTQYF

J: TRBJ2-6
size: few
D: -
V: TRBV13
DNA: TGTGCCAGCAGCCCCCGGAGGGAGCCCACTGGGGCCAACGTCCTGACTTTC
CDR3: CASSPRREPTGANVLTF

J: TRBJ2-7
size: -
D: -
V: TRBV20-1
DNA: TGCAGTGCTAGAGTTGCCAGGCTTGTTAGCTCCTACGAGCAGTACTTC
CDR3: CSARVARLVSSYEQYF

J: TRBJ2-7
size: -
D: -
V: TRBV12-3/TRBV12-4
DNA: TGTGCCAGCAGTTTCCCAGGGTCCTACGAGCAGTACTTC
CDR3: CASSFPGSYEQYF

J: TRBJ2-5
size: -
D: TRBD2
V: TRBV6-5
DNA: TGTGCCAGCAGTATCGTAGCGGGAGAAGAGACCCAGTACTTC
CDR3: CASSIVAGEETQYF

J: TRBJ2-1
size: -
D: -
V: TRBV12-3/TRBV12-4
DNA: TGTGCCATCCCCTCGGCGGGACCCACGGGGGATGAGCAGTTCTTC
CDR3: CAIPSAGPTGDEQFF

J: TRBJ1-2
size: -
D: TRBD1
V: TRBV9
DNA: TGTGCCAGCAGCGTAGGACAGGGGATCAGCTATGGCTACACCTTC
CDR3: CASSVGQGISYGYTF

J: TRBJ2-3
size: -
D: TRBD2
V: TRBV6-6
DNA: TGTGCCAGCAGTTACGGGACTAGCGGACTTGACACAGATACGCAGTATTTT
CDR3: CASSYGTSGLDTDTQYF

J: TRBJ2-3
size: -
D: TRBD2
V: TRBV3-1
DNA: TGTGCCAGCAGCCAAGAAGGGGACCTAGCGGGAGAGCTTAGCACAGATACGCAGTATTTT
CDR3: CASSQEGDLAGELSTDTQYF

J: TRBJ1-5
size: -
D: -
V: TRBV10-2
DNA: TGCGCCAGCAGTGAGTACAGGGGCAATCAGCCCCAGCATTTT
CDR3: CASSEYRGNQPQHF

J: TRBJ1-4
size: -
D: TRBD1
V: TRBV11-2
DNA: TGTGCCAGCAGCTCGCGACAGGGCCTCGATGAAAAACTGTTTTTT
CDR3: CASSSRQGLDEKLFF

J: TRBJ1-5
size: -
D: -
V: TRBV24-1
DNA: TGTGCCACCAGTGCCGTCGACGCAGTACAGCCCCAGCATTTT
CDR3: CATSAVDAVQPQHF

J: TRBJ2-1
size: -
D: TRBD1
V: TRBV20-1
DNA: TGCAGTGCTAGAGATCCCAAGGGGGCCGTTGAGCAGTTCTTC
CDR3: CSARDPKGAVEQFF

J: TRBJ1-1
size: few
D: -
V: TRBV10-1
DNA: TGCGCCAGCAGTGAGTCCGAGGGCACTGAAGCTTTCTTT
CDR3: CASSESEGTEAFF

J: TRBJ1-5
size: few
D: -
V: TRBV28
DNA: TGTGCCAGCAGTTTAGTGGGGGCGCCTGGTCAGCCCCAGCATTTT
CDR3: CASSLVGAPGQPQHF

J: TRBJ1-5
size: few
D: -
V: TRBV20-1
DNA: TGCAGTGCTAGAGAAGACAGGTTCAGGAGGAATCAGCCCCAGCATTTT
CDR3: CSAREDRFRRNQPQHF

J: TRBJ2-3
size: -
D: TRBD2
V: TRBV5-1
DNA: TGCGCCAGCAGCCCCGGACTAGCGGGAGGGCTCAGTACAGATACGCAGTATTTT
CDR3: CASSPGLAGGLSTDTQYF

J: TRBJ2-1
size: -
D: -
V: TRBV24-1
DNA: TGTGCCACCAGTGATCCCCCGGGACAGGGTAGCGGGATGGAGCAGTTCTTC
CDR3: CATSDPPGQGSGMEQFF

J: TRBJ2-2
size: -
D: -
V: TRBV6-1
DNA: TGTGCCAGCAATTTCGGGTTGCAGTTGACCGGGGAGCTGTTTTTT
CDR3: CASNFGLQLTGELFF

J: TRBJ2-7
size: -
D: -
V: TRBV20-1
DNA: TGCAGTGCGGGGCCGTTCGAGCAGTACTTC
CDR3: CSAGPFEQYF

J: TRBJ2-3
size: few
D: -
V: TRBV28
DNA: TGTGCCAGCAGTTCGGGGGCGGGAGATACGCAGTATTTT
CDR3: CASSSGAGDTQYF

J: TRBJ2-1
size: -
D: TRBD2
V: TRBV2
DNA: TGTGCAACACGACTAGCGGGATATGAGCAGTTCTTC
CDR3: CATRLAGYEQFF

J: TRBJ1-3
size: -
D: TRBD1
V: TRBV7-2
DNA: TGTGCCAGCAGCCCGGGACAGATCCTCTCTGGAAACACCATATATTTT
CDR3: CASSPGQILSGNTIYF

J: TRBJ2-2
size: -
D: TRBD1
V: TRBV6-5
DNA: TGTGCCAGCAGCCACCCCCCAATTACAGGGGGCCCCGGGGAGCTGTTTTTT
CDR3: CASSHPPITGGPGELFF

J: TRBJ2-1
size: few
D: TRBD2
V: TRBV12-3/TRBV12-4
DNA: TGTGCCAGCAGTGTAGCGGGAGCATCCTACAATGAGCAGTTCTTC
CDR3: CASSVAGASYNEQFF

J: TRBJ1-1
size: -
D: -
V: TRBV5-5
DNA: TGTGCCAGCACCCTGGGCAGCAACACTGAAGCTTTCTTT
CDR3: CASTLGSNTEAFF